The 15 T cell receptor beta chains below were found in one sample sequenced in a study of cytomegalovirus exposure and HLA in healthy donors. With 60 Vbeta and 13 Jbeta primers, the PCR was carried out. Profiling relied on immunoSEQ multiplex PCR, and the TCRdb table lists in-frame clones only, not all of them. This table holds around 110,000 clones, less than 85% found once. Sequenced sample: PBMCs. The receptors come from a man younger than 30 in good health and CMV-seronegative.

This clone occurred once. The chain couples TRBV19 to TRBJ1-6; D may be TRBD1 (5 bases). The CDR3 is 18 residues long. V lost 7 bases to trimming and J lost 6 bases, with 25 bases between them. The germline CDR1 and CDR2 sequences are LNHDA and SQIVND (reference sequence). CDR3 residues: CASTLRLGEEGCNSPLHF. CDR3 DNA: TGTGCCAGTACATTAAGGTTGGGGGAGGAGGGATGTAATTCACCCCTCCACTTT.

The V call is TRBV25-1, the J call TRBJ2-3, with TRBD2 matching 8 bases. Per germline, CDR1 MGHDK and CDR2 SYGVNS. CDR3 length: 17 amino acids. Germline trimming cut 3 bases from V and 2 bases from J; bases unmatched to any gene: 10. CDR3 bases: TGTGCCAGCAGTGACATAGCGGGGACGAACCTCACAGATACGCAGTATTTT. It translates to CASSDIAGTNLTDTQYF.

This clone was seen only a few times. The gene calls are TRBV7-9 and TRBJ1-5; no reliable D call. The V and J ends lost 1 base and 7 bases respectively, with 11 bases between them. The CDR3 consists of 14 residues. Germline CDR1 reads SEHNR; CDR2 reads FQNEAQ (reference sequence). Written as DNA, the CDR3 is TGTGCCAGCAGCTTAGAGGGAGGGAGGCAGCCCCAGCATTTT. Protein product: CASSLEGGRQPQHF.

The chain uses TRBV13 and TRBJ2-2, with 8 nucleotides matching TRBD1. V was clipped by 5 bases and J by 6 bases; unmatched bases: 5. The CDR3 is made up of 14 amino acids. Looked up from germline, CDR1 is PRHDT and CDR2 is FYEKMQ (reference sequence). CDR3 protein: CASSRQGWAGELFF. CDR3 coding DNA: TGTGCCAGCAGCAGACAGGGGTGGGCCGGGGAGCTGTTTTTT.

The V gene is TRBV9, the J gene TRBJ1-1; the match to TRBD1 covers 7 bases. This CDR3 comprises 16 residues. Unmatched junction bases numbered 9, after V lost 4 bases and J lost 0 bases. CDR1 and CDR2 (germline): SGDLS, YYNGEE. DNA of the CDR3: TGTGCCAGCAGCCCTAGACAGGGACCCTTGAACACTGAAGCTTTCTTT. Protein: CASSPRQGPLNTEAFF. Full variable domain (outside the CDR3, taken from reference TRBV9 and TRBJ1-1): DSGVTQTPKHLITATGQRVTLRCSPRSGDLSVYWYQQSLDQGLQFLIQYYNGEERAKGNILERFSAQQFPDLHSELNLSSLELGDSALYFCASSPRQGPLNTEAFFGQGTRLTVV.

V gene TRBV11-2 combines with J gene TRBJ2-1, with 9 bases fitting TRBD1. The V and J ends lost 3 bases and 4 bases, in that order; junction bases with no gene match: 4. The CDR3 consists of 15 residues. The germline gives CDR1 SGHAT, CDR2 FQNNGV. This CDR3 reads CASSFRDREYNEQFF. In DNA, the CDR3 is TGTGCCAGCAGCTTCCGGGACAGGGAATACAATGAGCAGTTCTTC.

CDR3 sequence (DNA): TGTGCCAGCAGTTCAGCGGGGGGGCTTGAGCAGTACTTC. Encoded protein: CASSSAGGLEQYF. The chain links TRBV6-1 to TRBJ2-7, with TRBD2 matching 10 bases. V lost 5 bases, J lost 7 bases, and 5 bases stayed unmatched. CDR3 length: 13 amino acids. Germline-derived CDR1 and CDR2 are MNHNS and SASEGT.

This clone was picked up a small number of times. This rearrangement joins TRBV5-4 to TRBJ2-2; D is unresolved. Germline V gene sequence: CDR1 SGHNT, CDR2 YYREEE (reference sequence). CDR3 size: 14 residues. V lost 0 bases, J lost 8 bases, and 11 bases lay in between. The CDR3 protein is CASSLGLERGELFF. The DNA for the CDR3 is TGTGCCAGCAGCTTGGGGCTAGAAAGGGGGGAGCTGTTTTTT.

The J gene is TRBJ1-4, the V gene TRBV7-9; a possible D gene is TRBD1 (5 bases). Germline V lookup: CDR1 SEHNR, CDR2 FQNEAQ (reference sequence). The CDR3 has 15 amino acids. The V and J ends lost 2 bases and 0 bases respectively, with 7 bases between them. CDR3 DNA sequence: TGTGCCAGCAGCTTAATGACAGCAACTAATGAAAAACTGTTTTTT. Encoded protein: CASSLMTATNEKLFF.

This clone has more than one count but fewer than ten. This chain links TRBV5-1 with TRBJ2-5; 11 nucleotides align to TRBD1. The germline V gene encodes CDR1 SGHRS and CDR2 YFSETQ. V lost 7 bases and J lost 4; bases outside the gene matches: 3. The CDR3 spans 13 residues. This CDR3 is CASRGTGGETQYF. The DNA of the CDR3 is TGCGCCAGCCGGGGGACAGGGGGAGAGACCCAGTACTTC.

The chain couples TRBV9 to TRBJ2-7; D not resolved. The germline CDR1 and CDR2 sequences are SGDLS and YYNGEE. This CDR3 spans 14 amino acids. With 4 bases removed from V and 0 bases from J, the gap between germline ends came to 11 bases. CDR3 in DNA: TGTGCCAGCAGCCCAGGATCCCACTCCTACGAGCAGTACTTC. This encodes CASSPGSHSYEQYF.

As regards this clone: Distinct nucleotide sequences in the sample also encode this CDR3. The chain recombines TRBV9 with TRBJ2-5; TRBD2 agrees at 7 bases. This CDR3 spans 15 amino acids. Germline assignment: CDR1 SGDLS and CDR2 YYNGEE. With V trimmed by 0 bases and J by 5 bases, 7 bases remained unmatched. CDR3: CASSVGGGSGETQYF. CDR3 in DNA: TGTGCCAGCAGCGTAGGGGGGGGGTCAGGGGAGACCCAGTACTTC.

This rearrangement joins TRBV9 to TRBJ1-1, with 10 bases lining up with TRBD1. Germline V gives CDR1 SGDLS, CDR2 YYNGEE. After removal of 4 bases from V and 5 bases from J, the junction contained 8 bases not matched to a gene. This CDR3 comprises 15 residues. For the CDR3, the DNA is TGTGCCAGCAGCTTGTCGACAGGGGGCGCGACTGAAGCTTTCTTT. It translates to CASSLSTGGATEAFF.

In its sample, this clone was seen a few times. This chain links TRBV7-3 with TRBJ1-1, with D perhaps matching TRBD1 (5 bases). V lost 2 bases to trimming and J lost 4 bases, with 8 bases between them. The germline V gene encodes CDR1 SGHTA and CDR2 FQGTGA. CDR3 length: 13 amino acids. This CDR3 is CASSLRGATEAFF. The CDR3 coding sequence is TGTGCCAGCAGCTTACGTGGGGCCACTGAAGCTTTCTTT.

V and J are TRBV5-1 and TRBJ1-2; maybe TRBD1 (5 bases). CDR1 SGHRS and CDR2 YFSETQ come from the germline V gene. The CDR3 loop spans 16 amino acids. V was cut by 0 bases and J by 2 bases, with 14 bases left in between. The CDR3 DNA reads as TGCGCCAGCAGCTTGGCCGTTGCGGGGGTCAACTATGGCTACACCTTC. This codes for CASSLAVAGVNYGYTF. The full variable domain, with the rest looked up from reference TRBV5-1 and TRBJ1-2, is KAGVTQTPRYLIKTRGQQVTLSCSPISGHRSVSWYQQTPGQGLQFLFEYFSETQRNKGNFPGRFSGRQFSNSRSEMNVSTLELGDSALYLCASSLAVAGVNYGYTFGSGTRLTVV.